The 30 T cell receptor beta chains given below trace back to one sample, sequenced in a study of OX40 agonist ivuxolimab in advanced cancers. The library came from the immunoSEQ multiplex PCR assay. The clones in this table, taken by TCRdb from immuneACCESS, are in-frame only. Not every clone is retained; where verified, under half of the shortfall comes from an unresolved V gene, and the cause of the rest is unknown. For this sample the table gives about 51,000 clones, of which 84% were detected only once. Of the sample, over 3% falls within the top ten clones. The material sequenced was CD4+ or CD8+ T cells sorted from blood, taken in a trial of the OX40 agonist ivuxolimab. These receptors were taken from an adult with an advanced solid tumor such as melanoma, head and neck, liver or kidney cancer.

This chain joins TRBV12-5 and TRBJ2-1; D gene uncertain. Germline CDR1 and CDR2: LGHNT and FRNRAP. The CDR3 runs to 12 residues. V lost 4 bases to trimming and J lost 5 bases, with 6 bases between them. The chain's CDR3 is CASGSGHNEQFF. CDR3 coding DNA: TGTGCTAGTGGTTCTGGCCACAATGAGCAGTTCTTC.

CDR3 protein: CASVRGPPGLAGESYNEQFF. The CDR3 region has the DNA TGTGCCAGCGTCCGAGGGCCCCCGGGACTAGCGGGGGAATCCTACAATGAGCAGTTCTTC. The chain links TRBV6-7 to TRBJ2-1, with 14 bases fitting TRBD2. TRBV6-7 is flagged as an ORF with uncertain function. V was pared by 8 bases and J by 1 base, with 16 bases of the junction left unmatched. CDR3 size: 20 residues.

CDR3 in amino acids: CASSRDRDLPDTQYF. CDR3 nucleotides: TGTGCCAGCAGCCGGGACAGGGATCTTCCAGATACGCAGTATTTT. The chain recombines TRBV6-1 with TRBJ2-3; 9 bases align to TRBD1. From germline, CDR1 is MNHNS and CDR2 SASEGT. The CDR3 loop spans 15 amino acids. V trimming: 6 bases; J trimming: 4 bases; junction bases outside the gene matches: 8.

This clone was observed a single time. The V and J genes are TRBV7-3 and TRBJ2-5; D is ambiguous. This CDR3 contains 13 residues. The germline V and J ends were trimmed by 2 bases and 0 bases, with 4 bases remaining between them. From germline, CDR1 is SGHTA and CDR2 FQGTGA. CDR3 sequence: CASSLDYQETQYF. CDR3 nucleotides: TGTGCCAGCAGCTTAGACTACCAAGAGACCCAGTACTTC.

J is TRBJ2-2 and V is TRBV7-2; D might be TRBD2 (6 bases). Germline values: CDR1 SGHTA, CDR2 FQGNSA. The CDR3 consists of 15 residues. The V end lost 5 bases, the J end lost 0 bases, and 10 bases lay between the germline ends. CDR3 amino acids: CASSPAGSNTGELFF. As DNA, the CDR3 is TGTGCCAGCAGCCCCGCGGGGTCGAACACCGGGGAGCTGTTTTTT.

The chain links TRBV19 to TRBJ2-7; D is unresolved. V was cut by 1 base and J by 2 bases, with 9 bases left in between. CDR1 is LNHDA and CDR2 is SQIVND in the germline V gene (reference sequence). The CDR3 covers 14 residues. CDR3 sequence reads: CASSIGVGAYEQYF. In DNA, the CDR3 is TGTGCCAGTAGTATAGGGGTCGGAGCCTACGAGCAGTACTTC.

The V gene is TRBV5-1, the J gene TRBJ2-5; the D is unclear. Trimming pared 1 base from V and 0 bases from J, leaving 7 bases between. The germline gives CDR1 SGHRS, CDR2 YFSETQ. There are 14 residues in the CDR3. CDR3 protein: CASSLTTYQETQYF. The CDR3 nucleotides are TGCGCCAGCAGCTTGACAACTTACCAAGAGACCCAGTACTTC.

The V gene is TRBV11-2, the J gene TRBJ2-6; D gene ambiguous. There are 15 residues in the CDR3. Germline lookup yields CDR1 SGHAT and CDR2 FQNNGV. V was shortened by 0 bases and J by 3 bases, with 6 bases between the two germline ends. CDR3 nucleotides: TGTGCCAGCAGCTTAGAGGCAGTTGGGGCCAACGTCCTGACTTTC. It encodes CASSLEAVGANVLTF.

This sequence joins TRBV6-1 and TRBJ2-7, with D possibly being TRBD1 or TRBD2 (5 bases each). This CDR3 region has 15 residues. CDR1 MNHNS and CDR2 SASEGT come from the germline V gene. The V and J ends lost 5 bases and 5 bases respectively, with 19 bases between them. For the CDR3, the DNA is TGTGCCAGCAGTATCCCGTTGCTTCGGGGCCACGAGCAGTACTTC. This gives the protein CASSIPLLRGHEQYF.

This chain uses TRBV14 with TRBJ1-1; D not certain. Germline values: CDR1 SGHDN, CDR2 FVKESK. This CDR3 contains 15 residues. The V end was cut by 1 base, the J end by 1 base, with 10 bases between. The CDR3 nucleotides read TGTGCCAGCAGCCAAGCGGCGGGTGGGAACACTGAAGCTTTCTTT. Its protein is CASSQAAGGNTEAFF.

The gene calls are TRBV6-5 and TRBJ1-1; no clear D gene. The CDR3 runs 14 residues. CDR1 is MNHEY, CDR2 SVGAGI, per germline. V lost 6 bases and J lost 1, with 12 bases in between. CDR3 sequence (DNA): TGTGCCAGCAGCTTCTACGGGGAGAACACTGAAGCTTTCTTT. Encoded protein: CASSFYGENTEAFF.

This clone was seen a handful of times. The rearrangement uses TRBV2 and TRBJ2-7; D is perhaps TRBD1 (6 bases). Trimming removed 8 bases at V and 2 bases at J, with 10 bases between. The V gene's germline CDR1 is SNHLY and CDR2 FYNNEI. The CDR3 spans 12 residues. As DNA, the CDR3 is TGTGCCAGCCGGGACAACGCCTACGAGCAGTACTTC. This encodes CASRDNAYEQYF.

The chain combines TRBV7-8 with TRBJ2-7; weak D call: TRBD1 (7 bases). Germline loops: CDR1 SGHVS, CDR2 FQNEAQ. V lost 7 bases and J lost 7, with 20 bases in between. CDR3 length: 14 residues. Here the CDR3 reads CASTPEGGGWEQYF. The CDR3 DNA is TGTGCCAGCACCCCGGAAGGAGGGGGCTGGGAGCAGTACTTC.

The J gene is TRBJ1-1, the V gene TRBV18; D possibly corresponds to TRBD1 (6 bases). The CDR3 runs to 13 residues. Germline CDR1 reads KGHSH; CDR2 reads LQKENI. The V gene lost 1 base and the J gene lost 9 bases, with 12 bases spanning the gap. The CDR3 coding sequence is TGTGCCAGCTCACCACGGCCAGGGGAAAAAGCTTTCTTT. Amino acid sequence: CASSPRPGEKAFF.

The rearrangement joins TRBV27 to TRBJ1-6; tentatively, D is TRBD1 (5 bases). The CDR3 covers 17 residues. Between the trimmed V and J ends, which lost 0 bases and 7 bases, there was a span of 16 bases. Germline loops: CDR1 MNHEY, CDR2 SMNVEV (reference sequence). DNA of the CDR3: TGTGCCAGCAGTTTATCCTCGGGACGAGGGAGGAATTCACCCCTCCACTTT. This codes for CASSLSSGRGRNSPLHF.

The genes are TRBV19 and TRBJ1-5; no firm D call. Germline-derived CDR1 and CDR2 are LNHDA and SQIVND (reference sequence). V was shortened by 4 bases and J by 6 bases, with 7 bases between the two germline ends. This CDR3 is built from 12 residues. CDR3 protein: CASSTRAQPQHF. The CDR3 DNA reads TGTGCCAGTAGTACTAGAGCTCAGCCCCAGCATTTT.

The CDR3 protein is CASSILLAETEAFF. The CDR3 DNA reads as TGTGCCAGTAGTATACTTTTGGCGGAAACTGAAGCTTTCTTT. J is TRBJ1-1 and V is TRBV19; D not certain. CDR3 length: 14 residues. The germline V and J ends were trimmed by 2 bases and 5 bases, with 12 bases remaining between them. Germline V gene lookup returns CDR1 LNHDA and CDR2 SQIVND (reference sequence).

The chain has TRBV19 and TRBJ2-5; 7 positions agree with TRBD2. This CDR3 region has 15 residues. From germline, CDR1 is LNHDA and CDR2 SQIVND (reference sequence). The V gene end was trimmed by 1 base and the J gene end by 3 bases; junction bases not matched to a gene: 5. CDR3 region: CASSIGRGDKETQYF. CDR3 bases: TGTGCCAGTAGTATAGGACGGGGGGATAAAGAGACCCAGTACTTC.

The CDR3, as DNA: TGTGCCAGTAGTACCCTAGGGACGAGGGATTTTGGGACAGATACGCAGTATTTT. Its translation: CASSTLGTRDFGTDTQYF. The chain recombines TRBV19 with TRBJ2-3; either TRBD1 or TRBD2 may supply D (5 bases each). Trimming left V 4 bases short and J 3 bases short, with 23 bases between. This CDR3 region has 18 residues. Germline V gene sequence: CDR1 LNHDA, CDR2 SQIVND (reference sequence).

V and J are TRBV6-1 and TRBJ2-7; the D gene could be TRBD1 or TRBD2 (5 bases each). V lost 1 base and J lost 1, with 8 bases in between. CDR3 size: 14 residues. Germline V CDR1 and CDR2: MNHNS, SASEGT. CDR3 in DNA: TGTGCCAGCAGTGAAGGGGGGTTGTCCTACGAGCAGTACTTC. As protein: CASSEGGLSYEQYF.

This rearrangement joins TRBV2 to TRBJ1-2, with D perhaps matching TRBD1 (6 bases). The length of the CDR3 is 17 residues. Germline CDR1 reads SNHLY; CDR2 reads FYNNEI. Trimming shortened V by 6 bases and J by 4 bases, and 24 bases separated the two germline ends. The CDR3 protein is CASRDSGTRGGGYGYTF. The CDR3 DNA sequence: TGTGCCAGCAGGGATTCCGGGACCCGGGGAGGGGGCTATGGCTACACCTTC.

CDR3 nucleotides: TGTGCCAGCAGCTCCAGTTGGGAGCGGGAGACCCAGTACTTC. This translates into CASSSSWERETQYF. The rearrangement uses TRBV5-6 and TRBJ2-5; TRBD2 is a possible D gene (5 bases). This CDR3 contains 14 residues. Germline assignment: CDR1 SGHDT and CDR2 YYEEEE. V gave up 3 bases and J gave up 5 bases, with 14 bases separating them.

The DNA of the CDR3 is TGTGCCAGCAGCTCACGAGTGGGGGCGGGGTACAATGAGCAGTTCTTC. It yields the protein CASSSRVGAGYNEQFF. This chain uses TRBV11-2 with TRBJ2-1, with D perhaps given as TRBD1 or TRBD2 (6 bases each). Germline loops: CDR1 SGHAT, CDR2 FQNNGV. The CDR3 is made up of 16 amino acids. With 4 bases removed from V and 4 bases from J, the gap between germline ends came to 17 bases.

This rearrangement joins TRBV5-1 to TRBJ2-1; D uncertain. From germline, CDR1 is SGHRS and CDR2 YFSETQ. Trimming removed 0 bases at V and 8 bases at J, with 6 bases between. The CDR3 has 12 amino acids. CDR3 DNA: TGCGCCAGCAGCTTGGGGTTGGATGAGCAGTTCTTC. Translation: CASSLGLDEQFF.

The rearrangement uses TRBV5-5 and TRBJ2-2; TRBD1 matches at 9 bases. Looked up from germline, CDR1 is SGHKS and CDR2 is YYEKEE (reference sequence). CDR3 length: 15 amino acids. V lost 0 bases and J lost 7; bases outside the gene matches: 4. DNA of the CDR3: TGTGCCAGCAGCTTGGTAGACAGGGGGAACGGGGAGCTGTTTTTT. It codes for CASSLVDRGNGELFF.

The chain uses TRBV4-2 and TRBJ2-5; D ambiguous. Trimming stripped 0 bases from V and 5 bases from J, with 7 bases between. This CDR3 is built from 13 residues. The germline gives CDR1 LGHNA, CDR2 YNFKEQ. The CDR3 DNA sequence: TGTGCCAGCAGCCAAGATAGGCGGGAGACCCAGTACTTC. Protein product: CASSQDRRETQYF.

The CDR3: CASSSRGTQSRANVLTF. In DNA, the CDR3 is TGTGCCAGCAGTTCTAGAGGGACACAAAGTCGGGCCAACGTCCTGACTTTC. The V call is TRBV28, the J call TRBJ2-6; TRBD1 is a possible D gene (6 bases). In germline, CDR1 is MDHEN, CDR2 SYDVKM. V lost 4 bases and J lost 5, with 18 bases in between. The CDR3 extends over 17 amino acids. Variable domain in full (rest from reference TRBV28 and TRBJ2-6): DVKVTQSSRYLVKRTGEKVFLECVQDMDHENMFWYRQDPGLGLRLIYFSYDVKMKEKGDIPEGYSVSREKKERFSLILESASTNQTSMYLCASSSRGTQSRANVLTFGAGSRLTVL.

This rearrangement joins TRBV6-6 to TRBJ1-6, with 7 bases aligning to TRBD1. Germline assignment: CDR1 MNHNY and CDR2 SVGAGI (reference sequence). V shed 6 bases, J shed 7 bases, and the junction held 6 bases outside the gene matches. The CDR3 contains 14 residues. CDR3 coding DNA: TGTGCCAGCAGGAAAGGACAGGTCAATTCACCCCTCCACTTT. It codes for CASRKGQVNSPLHF.

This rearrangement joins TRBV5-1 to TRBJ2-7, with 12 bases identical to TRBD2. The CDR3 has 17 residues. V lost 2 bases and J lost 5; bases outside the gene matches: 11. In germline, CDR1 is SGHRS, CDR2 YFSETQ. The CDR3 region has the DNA TGCGCCAGCAGCTTAACGGGACTAGCGGGTTCGGGGAACGAGCAGTACTTC. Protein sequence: CASSLTGLAGSGNEQYF.

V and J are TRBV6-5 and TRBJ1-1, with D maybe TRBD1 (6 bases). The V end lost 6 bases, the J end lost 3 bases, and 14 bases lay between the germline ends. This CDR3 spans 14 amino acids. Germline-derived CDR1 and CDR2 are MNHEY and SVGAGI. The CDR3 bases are TGTGCCAGCAGGCCCGGACAGCTTTACACTGAAGCTTTCTTT. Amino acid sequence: CASRPGQLYTEAFF.